The 17 T cell receptor beta chains below were found in one sample sequenced in a study of blood T cell repertoires in COVID-19. Clones were sequenced by immunoSEQ multiplex PCR, and TCRdb holds only the in-frame ones, with some missing. The table shows roughly 97,000 clones, with 84% occurring only once. The sequenced sample was peripheral blood. Source of these receptors: a man aged 55 to 70 with acute or convalescent COVID-19.

The chain recombines TRBV9 with TRBJ2-5, with 10 bases aligning to TRBD2. Germline V gene data show CDR1 as SGDLS and CDR2 as YYNGEE. The junction had 7 bases not matched to a gene; V was cut back by 0 bases and J by 2 bases. The CDR3 covers 17 residues. DNA of the CDR3: TGTGCCAGCAGCGTAGTAGATAGCGGGAGGCCTCAAGAGACCCAGTACTTC. Translation: CASSVVDSGRPQETQYF. Based on the CDR3 plus reference TRBV9 and TRBJ2-5, the full variable domain is DSGVTQTPKHLITATGQRVTLRCSPRSGDLSVYWYQQSLDQGLQFLIQYYNGEERAKGNILERFSAQQFPDLHSELNLSSLELGDSALYFCASSVVDSGRPQETQYFGPGTRLLVL.

The rearrangement links TRBV5-4 to TRBJ2-3; 12 bases line up with TRBD2. From germline, CDR1 is SGHNT and CDR2 YYREEE (reference sequence). After removal of 3 bases from V and 7 bases from J, the junction contained 12 bases not matched to a gene. The CDR3 has 17 residues. CDR3 coding DNA: TGTGCCAGCAGCTCAGGACTAGCGGGGAGTTTAGCCTATACGCAGTATTTT. It is translated as CASSSGLAGSLAYTQYF.

V usage is TRBV6-5 and J usage is TRBJ2-5; 8 bases agree with TRBD1. The length of the CDR3 is 15 residues. In germline, CDR1 is MNHEY, CDR2 SVGAGI. Trimming cost V 5 bases and J 8 bases; bases outside gene matches: 13. The CDR3 DNA sequence: TGTGCCAGCAGTCCCGCCGGCAGGGGGCGCGGCACCCAGTACTTC. It yields the protein CASSPAGRGRGTQYF.

The chain is built from TRBV27 and TRBJ2-7; D remains unclear. From germline, CDR1 is MNHEY and CDR2 SMNVEV (reference sequence). The CDR3 sequence is 16 residues long. Trimming cost V 6 bases and J 2 bases, with 20 bases left between them. In nucleotides, the CDR3 is TGTGCCAGCAGGCAACCTCTCGTGACAAATACCTACGAGCAGTACGTC. This gives the protein CASRQPLVTNTYEQYV.

The chain is built from TRBV5-6 and TRBJ2-2; D possibly corresponds to TRBD1 (5 bases). Per germline, CDR1 SGHDT and CDR2 YYEEEE. This CDR3 has 17 residues. V lost 2 bases and J lost 7, with 21 bases in between. This chain's CDR3 is CASSFQGRALGIGELFF. CDR3 nucleotides: TGTGCCAGCAGCTTCCAGGGTAGGGCTCTGGGAATCGGGGAGCTGTTTTTT.

V is TRBV10-1 and J is TRBJ2-5, with a weak D call TRBD1 (6 bases). V lost 7 bases to trimming and J lost 2 bases, with 8 bases between them. The CDR3 spans 12 residues. Germline CDR1 reads WNHNN; CDR2 reads SYGVQD (reference sequence). The CDR3 DNA reads as TGCGCCAGCATGACAGGACAAGAGACCCAGTACTTC. Protein sequence: CASMTGQETQYF.

The chain links TRBV3-1 (or the pseudogene TRBV3-2) to TRBJ2-7; TRBD2 matches at 7 bases. The CDR3 has 13 amino acids. The germline V gene has CDR1 LGHDT and CDR2 YNNKEL (reference sequence). V lost 3 bases and J lost 4; bases outside the gene matches: 3. The CDR3 here is CASSHLGGYEQYF. The CDR3 DNA reads as TGTGCCAGCAGCCATCTCGGGGGGTACGAGCAGTACTTC.

V usage is TRBV5-1 and J usage is TRBJ2-3; TRBD1 agrees at 8 bases. J was trimmed by 2 bases and V by 4 bases; bases with no gene match: 6. Germline-derived CDR1 and CDR2 are SGHRS and YFSETQ. This CDR3 is 15 amino acids long. The CDR3 DNA reads TGCGCCAGCAGCACGCAGGGGGCGCCCACAGATACGCAGTATTTT. Encoded protein: CASSTQGAPTDTQYF.

The chain recombines TRBV6-1 with TRBJ1-1; 7 bases map to TRBD1. CDR3 size: 18 residues. In germline, CDR1 is MNHNS, CDR2 SASEGT. After removal of 1 base from V and 0 bases from J, the junction contained 11 bases not matched to a gene. CDR3 nucleotide sequence: TGTGCCAGCAGTGAAGAATTACCGGGACAGACTATGAACACTGAAGCTTTCTTT. Amino acids: CASSEELPGQTMNTEAFF.

The chain combines TRBV12-3 or TRBV12-4 with TRBJ1-4, with D tentatively TRBD1 (6 bases). The CDR3 covers 12 residues. V gave up 10 bases and J gave up 7 bases, with 13 bases separating them. The CDR3 DNA sequence: TGTGCCACCCGGGGGGCTGGTGAAAAACTGTTTTTT. It codes for CATRGAGEKLFF.

The chain is built from TRBV9 and TRBJ1-5; 7 bases fit TRBD1. Losses at the gene ends were 3 bases for V and 0 bases for J; bases not matched to a gene: 3. The CDR3 consists of 15 residues. Germline V gives CDR1 SGDLS, CDR2 YYNGEE. The CDR3 here is CASSAPGGSNQPQHF. CDR3 in DNA: TGTGCCAGCAGCGCCCCAGGGGGTAGCAATCAGCCCCAGCATTTT.

This clone was seen once. The V and J genes are TRBV25-1 and TRBJ1-4, with D possibly TRBD1 on 5 matching bases. Germline V gene data show CDR1 as MGHDK and CDR2 as SYGVNS. The CDR3 has 18 residues. V was shortened by 2 bases and J by 8 bases, with 24 bases between the two germline ends. CDR3 residues: CASSEPTPGVGESEKLFF. DNA of the CDR3: TGTGCCAGCAGTGAACCAACCCCGGGGGTTGGAGAGAGCGAAAAACTGTTTTTT.

This clone was picked up many times. The rearrangement uses TRBV10-3 and TRBJ2-1, with D unclear. The CDR3 is 14 amino acids. The V gene lost 3 bases and the J gene lost 4 bases, with 10 bases spanning the gap. The V gene's germline CDR1 is ENHRY and CDR2 SYGVKD. DNA for the CDR3: TGTGCCATCAGTGATAAGTTAGAATACAATGAGCAGTTCTTC. Amino acid sequence: CAISDKLEYNEQFF.

The rearrangement joins TRBV7-2 to TRBJ2-3, with TRBD1 identical over 8 bases. The CDR3 is made up of 13 amino acids. Per the germline V gene, CDR1 is SGHTA and CDR2 is FQGNSA. Unmatched junction bases numbered 6, after V lost 4 bases and J lost 9 bases. CDR3 nucleotide sequence: TGTGCCAGCAGCTCGATCCCAGGGGGCACGCAGTATTTT. Translated, it gives CASSSIPGGTQYF.

V usage is TRBV5-1 and J usage is TRBJ2-6; D possibly corresponds to TRBD2 (7 bases). The CDR3 runs to 17 residues. V lost 3 bases and J 4 bases, leaving 17 bases between the germline ends. In germline, CDR1 is SGHRS, CDR2 YFSETQ. CDR3 nucleotides: TGCGCCAGCAGCTCCAACAGGGAGGGAACCGGGGCCAACGTCCTGACTTTC. This gives the protein CASSSNREGTGANVLTF.

The chain recombines TRBV25-1 with TRBJ1-2, with D possibly TRBD1 on 5 matching bases. This CDR3 comprises 14 residues. The germline V gene encodes CDR1 MGHDK and CDR2 SYGVNS. Trimming shortened V by 2 bases and J by 2 bases, and 9 bases separated the two germline ends. This chain's CDR3 is CASSEGQGNYGYTF. The CDR3 coding sequence is TGTGCCAGCAGTGAAGGGCAGGGCAACTATGGCTACACCTTC.

This chain links TRBV7-9 with TRBJ2-5, with TRBD2 matching 9 bases. The V and J ends lost 6 bases and 0 bases, in that order; junction bases with no gene match: 2. The CDR3 contains 14 residues. Germline V lookup: CDR1 SEHNR, CDR2 FQNEAQ (reference sequence). Here the CDR3 DNA reads TGTGCCAGCAGAGGCGGGAGGGACCAAGAGACCCAGTACTTC. This sequence encodes CASRGGRDQETQYF.